This TCR beta chain appears in the sequencing data of a study of cytomegalovirus exposure and HLA in healthy donors. The study's findings and limits: The sole available immune exposure information was CMV serostatus.

PCR involved 60 Vbeta and 13 Jbeta primers. This table comes from immunoSEQ multiplex PCR, and its TCRdb copy is limited to in-frame clones, with some not included. The sample yields approximately 150,000 clones, about three quarters seen once. A remark on this clone: Its antigen is unknown.

Germline lookup yields CDR1 MNHNS and CDR2 SASEGT. V was pared by 6 bases and J by 1 base, with 5 bases of the junction left unmatched. The CDR3 length is 14 residues. The sequenced material came from PBMCs. The TCR originated in a man in his forties in good health and CMV-seronegative. The V gene is TRBV6-1, the J gene TRBJ1-1; 7 nucleotides match TRBD1. The CDR3 DNA reads TGTGCCAGCAGGCTGACAGGGCCGAACACTGAAGCTTTCTTT. Protein sequence: CASRLTGPNTEAFF.